Given below is one TCR beta chain in context. What it recognizes is unknown. Produced via immunoSEQ multiplex PCR; TCRdb's table is partial and in-frame only. The table has around 26,000 clones, roughly 80% seen once; the top ten hold 3.5% to 4%. This specimen belongs to a study of a mutant IDH1 vaccine in newly diagnosed glioma. Study-wide background: Patients began vaccination 4-6 weeks after radiotherapy alone, or with temozolomide cycles. Visits V12 and V13 fell at weeks 35 and 47, respectively. Patients' prior therapy spanned radiotherapy, temozolomide, or both; most underwent both. Study outcomes and limitations: Pseudoprogression seemed unlinked to shifts in top peripheral T cell clonotypes.

There are 13 residues in the CDR3. CDR1 and CDR2 (germline): MGHDK, SYGVNS. Unmatched junction bases numbered 6, after V lost 4 bases and J lost 7 bases. Time point denoted: week 47, end of study. Each vaccine dose was 300 ug of mutant IDH1 20-mer peptide, with topical imiquimod. This sequence originates from a man between 35 and 55 years old with glioma. Some clones in this sample may be carry-over from other donors' samples. V usage is TRBV25-1 and J usage is TRBJ1-2, with TRBD1 matching 7 bases. The sequences come from PBMCs, collected from a glioma patient whose treatment included an IDH1 peptide vaccine. CDR3 nucleotides: TGTGCCAGCAGTGCCGGAACAGGGGCTGGCTACACCTTC. Protein sequence: CASSAGTGAGYTF.